This T cell receptor beta chain was captured in a study of breast tumors, draining lymph nodes, adjacent tissues. Overall study findings and caveats: Findings are consistent with lymph node origin and intratumoral expansion of most tumor T cells.

Breast cancer patients provided tissue from their axillary draining lymph nodes. A single record per CDR3 protein comes from TCRdb applying MiXCR to the multiplex PCR reads. The repertoire includes about 200,000 distinct CDR3 sequences, approximately 33% of them detected once, and 4% to 4.5% sits in the top ten. In the case of this clonotype: Its antigen is unknown.

The CDR3 extends over 14 amino acids. The V end was cut by 5 bases, the J end by 6 bases, with 16 bases between. From germline, CDR1 is MNHNS and CDR2 SASEGT. This sequence joins TRBV6-1 and TRBJ1-1, with D possibly being TRBD1 (6 bases). The sequence was obtained from a female donor with breast cancer. Some clones in this sample may be carry-over from other donors' samples. The material sequenced was axillary lymph node tissue. The CDR3 DNA is TGTGCCAGCAGTCCCAACCGGGACACCCCTGAAGCTTTCTTT. Translating gives CASSPNRDTPEAFF.